Here is one TCR beta chain with its context. Its specificity is unknown. UMI labels and 5' RACE were used to prepare the TRB cDNA libraries. Each CDR3 protein gets one entry in TCRdb, which reprocessed the 5' RACE reads and gives no DNA. The record lists about 66,000 distinct CDR3 sequences, of which the ten most abundant hold around 4%. The sample originates from a study of CXCR3-negative and CXCR3-positive naive CD8 T cells. Study-wide findings and caveats: CXCR3 expression dropped partially after cryopreservation, and most assays relied on fresh PBMCs.

CDR3 length: 15 residues. Germline CDR1 reads SGDLS; CDR2 reads YYNGEE. Sequencing was performed on naive CXCR3- CD8+ T cells from blood. Sample subset: CD45RO-CCR7+CD27+CD95- naive CD8+ T cells lacking CXCR3 (TNR3-). The receptor was isolated from a human donor in good health. Some clones in this sample may be carry-over from other donors' samples. V is TRBV9 and J is TRBJ2-7; TCRdb gives TRBD2 as the D gene, but with no DNA this cannot be confirmed. CDR3 protein: CASSPWEGNEDEQYF.